The entry below describes one T cell receptor (beta chain). Some clones are missing from TCRdb's copy, which holds only in-frame ones; the method was immunoSEQ multiplex PCR. The table lists 130,000 to 150,000 clones, around 90% of them singletons. This sample was taken from a study of blood T cell repertoires in COVID-19. V shed 6 bases and J 1 base; nucleotides not matched to a gene: 8. Germline lookup yields CDR1 SEHNR and CDR2 FQNEAQ (reference sequence). This CDR3 has 18 residues. The gene calls are TRBV7-9 and TRBJ2-2; TRBD2 matches at 13 bases. Sequencing used peripheral blood. This clonotype originated in a woman between 50 and 59 years old with acute or convalescent COVID-19. CDR3 amino acids: CASRGTSGKSKNTGELFF. CDR3 nucleotides: TGTGCCAGCAGGGGGACTAGCGGGAAGTCGAAGAACACCGGGGAGCTGTTTTTT. The full variable domain, with the rest looked up from reference TRBV7-9 and TRBJ2-2, is DTGVSQNPRHKITKRGQNVTFRCDPISEHNRLYWYRQTLGQGPEFLTYFQNEAQLEKSRLLSDRFSAERPKGSFSTLEIQRTEQGDSAMYLCASRGTSGKSKNTGELFFGEGSRLTVL.